A selection of T cell receptor beta chains follows, all from one sample in a study of beta chain features in type 1 diabetes. Method: immunoSEQ multiplex PCR; TCRdb's copy keeps in-frame clones and lacks some. Of 250,000 or so clones listed, 14% were seen once; the top ten hold approximately 0.018%. Sequenced sample: naive CD4+ T cells from blood. The receptors were gathered from a man younger than 45 with type 1 diabetes. CDR3s include the opening cysteine and the closing phenylalanine or tryptophan. Each record gives: V gene, clone size, J gene, D gene, CDR3 protein, CDR3 DNA. D genes are given only for firm matches. Size values are once, few and many counts, or a class for expanded clones, and some rows have none.

v_call: TRBV10-1; clone_size: -; j_call: TRBJ2-7; d_call: -; cdr3_aa: CASWTAYEQYF; cdr3_nt: TGCGCCAGCTGGACAGCCTACGAGCAGTACTTC
v_call: TRBV19; clone_size: few; j_call: TRBJ1-4; d_call: -; cdr3_aa: CASSIDLREHEKLFF; cdr3_nt: TGTGCCAGTAGTATAGATCTTCGAGAGCATGAAAAACTGTTTTTT
v_call: TRBV11-3; clone_size: -; j_call: TRBJ1-1; d_call: TRBD1; cdr3_aa: CASSLSTGRMNTEAFF; cdr3_nt: TGTGCCAGCAGCTTGTCGACAGGGCGCATGAACACTGAAGCTTTCTTT
v_call: TRBV30; clone_size: -; j_call: TRBJ1-2; d_call: TRBD1; cdr3_aa: CAWTMDRGYGYTF; cdr3_nt: TGTGCCTGGACCATGGACAGGGGCTATGGCTACACCTTC
v_call: TRBV6-1; clone_size: -; j_call: TRBJ2-5; d_call: -; cdr3_aa: CASEDSIQETQYF; cdr3_nt: TGTGCCAGCGAGGACAGCATTCAAGAGACCCAGTACTTC
v_call: TRBV6-1; clone_size: few; j_call: TRBJ2-4; d_call: -; cdr3_aa: CASSEGLVKYF; cdr3_nt: TGTGCCAGCAGTGAAGGCCTAGTTAAGTACTTC
v_call: TRBV29-1; clone_size: few; j_call: TRBJ2-7; d_call: -; cdr3_aa: CSVQGSSYEQYF; cdr3_nt: TGCAGCGTTCAGGGAAGCTCCTACGAGCAGTACTTC
v_call: TRBV5-4; clone_size: -; j_call: TRBJ2-5; d_call: TRBD2; cdr3_aa: CASSPGTSGYQETQYF; cdr3_nt: TGTGCCAGCAGCCCCGGGACTAGCGGGTACCAAGAGACCCAGTACTTC
v_call: TRBV30; clone_size: few; j_call: TRBJ2-2; d_call: -; cdr3_aa: CAWRERANTGELFF; cdr3_nt: TGTGCCTGGAGAGAGAGGGCGAACACCGGGGAGCTGTTTTTT
v_call: TRBV6-1; clone_size: -; j_call: TRBJ2-7; d_call: TRBD2; cdr3_aa: CASSVQRDTYEQYF; cdr3_nt: TGTGCCAGCAGTGTCCAGCGGGATACTTACGAGCAGTACTTC
v_call: TRBV5-6; clone_size: -; j_call: TRBJ1-1; d_call: TRBD1; cdr3_aa: CASSFPGTGDAFF; cdr3_nt: TGTGCCAGCAGCTTCCCCGGGACAGGGGATGCTTTCTTT
v_call: TRBV2; clone_size: -; j_call: TRBJ1-5; d_call: TRBD1; cdr3_aa: CASSGQGEQPQHF; cdr3_nt: TGTGCCAGCAGTGGACAGGGGGAACAGCCCCAGCATTTT
v_call: TRBV7-2; clone_size: few; j_call: TRBJ2-7; d_call: -; cdr3_aa: CASRRLQGNYEQYF; cdr3_nt: TGTGCCAGCAGACGACTACAGGGTAACTACGAGCAGTACTTC
v_call: TRBV7-2; clone_size: -; j_call: TRBJ1-5; d_call: -; cdr3_aa: CASSRPGGDQPQHF; cdr3_nt: TGTGCCAGCAGCCGTCCGGGCGGGGATCAGCCCCAGCATTTT
v_call: TRBV30; clone_size: -; j_call: TRBJ1-5; d_call: -; cdr3_aa: CAWNGGGRQPQHF; cdr3_nt: TGTGCCTGGAACGGGGGGGGACGTCAGCCCCAGCATTTT
v_call: TRBV18; clone_size: -; j_call: TRBJ1-5; d_call: -; cdr3_aa: CASSGSDSNQPQHF; cdr3_nt: TGTGCCAGCTCAGGTTCAGATAGCAATCAGCCCCAGCATTTT
v_call: TRBV6-6; clone_size: -; j_call: TRBJ2-1; d_call: -; cdr3_aa: CASSFGSGTANEQFF; cdr3_nt: TGTGCCAGCAGTTTCGGAAGCGGAACTGCCAATGAGCAGTTCTTC
v_call: TRBV10-3; clone_size: -; j_call: TRBJ2-7; d_call: -; cdr3_aa: CAIRSVGQIYEQYF; cdr3_nt: TGTGCCATCAGATCAGTTGGACAGATCTACGAGCAGTACTTC
v_call: TRBV29-1; clone_size: -; j_call: TRBJ2-1; d_call: TRBD2; cdr3_aa: CSVVGTSGRGPRASYNEQFF; cdr3_nt: TGCAGCGTTGTCGGGACTAGCGGGAGAGGCCCCCGGGCCTCGTACAATGAGCAGTTCTTC